This entry is about one T cell receptor beta chain. Its antigen is not known. One entry per CDR3 protein results from TCRdb running MiXCR on the RT-PCR reads. The sample has about 700,000 distinct CDR3 sequences, 15% to 19% seen once; the top ten hold 11%. These data belong to a study of response to subunit inactivated influenza vaccine. Regarding the study as a whole: Authors suggested each seasonal flu vaccination may recruit only limited numbers of new T cells.

Germline values: CDR1 MNHEY, CDR2 SVGAGI. V was clipped by 2 bases and J by 5 bases, with 18 bases between them. CDR3 length equals 16 residues. The chain uses TRBV6-5 and TRBJ1-1; weak D call: TRBD1 (5 bases). Material: PBMCs from blood, obtained 11 to 12 days after vaccination. The clonotype originates from a man between 45 and 60 years old who received an inactivated influenza vaccine. The CDR3 loop is CASSYRPSPEGTEAFF. For the CDR3, the DNA is TGTGCCAGCAGTTACAGGCCTTCTCCCGAGGGGACTGAAGCTTTCTTT.